These T cell receptor beta chains were read from a single sample in a study of blood T cell repertoires in COVID-19. The method was immunoSEQ multiplex PCR; TCRdb's version includes in-frame clones alone and lacks a portion of them. The profile shows a few hundred thousand clones, more than 75% of them singletons. Material: PBMCs or T cells enriched from blood (not recorded which). All receptors derive from a man between 25 and 39 years old who had recovered from COVID-19. The CDR3 runs from the conserved cysteine through the conserved F or W. The D gene is left open where the match is weak. Expanded clones get a size class; other rows say once, few or many, or leave the size out.

TRBV6-5	.	TRBJ1-5	TRBD1	CASGGQASNQPQHF	TGTGCCAGCGGGGGACAGGCTAGCAATCAGCCCCAGCATTTT
TRBV29-1	.	TRBJ1-1	.	CSVEGYRDTEAFF	TGCAGCGTTGAAGGGTACCGGGACACTGAAGCTTTCTTT
TRBV11-2	.	TRBJ1-6	.	CASTRNNSPLHF	TGTGCCAGCACGCGGAACAATTCACCCCTCCACTTT
TRBV7-9	.	TRBJ1-2	.	CASSLRTDYGYTF	TGTGCCAGCAGCTTAAGGACAGATTATGGCTACACCTTC
TRBV7-9	.	TRBJ1-2	.	CASSSPTGTLNYGYTF	TGTGCCAGCAGCTCCCCGACAGGAACTCTGAACTATGGCTACACCTTC
TRBV2	.	TRBJ2-2	.	CASSVFSGNTGELFF	TGTGCCAGCAGTGTGTTTAGCGGCAACACCGGGGAGCTGTTTTTT
TRBV27	few	TRBJ2-1	TRBD1	CASSVWTGRGTEQFF	TGTGCCAGCAGTGTATGGACAGGGCGCGGGACTGAGCAGTTCTTC
TRBV30	.	TRBJ1-2	.	CAWRTSNNYGYTF	TGTGCCTGGAGAACTAGCAATAACTATGGCTACACCTTC
TRBV19	few	TRBJ1-1	TRBD1	CASSRTGAMNTEAFF	TGTGCCAGTAGCCGGACAGGCGCCATGAACACTGAAGCTTTCTTT
TRBV19	few	TRBJ1-1	.	CASSTKGSYNPRAGQIISKAFF	TGTGCCAGTAGTACCAAGGGTTCCTATAACCCCCGAGCCGGACAGATAATCTCTAAAGCTTTCTTT
TRBV4-2	.	TRBJ2-5	.	CASSQGGGEETQYF	TGTGCCAGCAGCCAAGGAGGCGGGGAAGAGACCCAGTACTTC
TRBV2	.	TRBJ2-6	TRBD1	CASRAGQGISHSLGANVLTF	TGTGCCAGCAGGGCGGGACAGGGGATCTCCCATTCTCTTGGGGCCAACGTCCTGACTTTC
TRBV12-3/TRBV12-4	.	TRBJ1-2	.	CASSLSSLYGYTF	TGTGCCAGCAGTTTGTCCAGTCTCTATGGCTACACCTTC
TRBV6-1	.	TRBJ1-6	TRBD1	CASSEWFTGGRLNSPLHF	TGTGCCAGCAGTGAATGGTTTACAGGGGGAAGACTGAATTCACCCCTCCACTTT
TRBV4-3	.	TRBJ1-2	.	CASSQDHSTASYGYTF	TGCGCCAGCAGCCAAGATCACTCGACGGCTAGTTATGGCTACACCTTC
TRBV10-2	.	TRBJ2-7	.	CASSVLRAYEQYF	TGCGCCAGCAGTGTATTGCGGGCGTACGAGCAGTACTTC
TRBV20-1	.	TRBJ2-3	TRBD2	CSASRTSGADTQYF	TGCAGTGCTAGTCGGACTAGCGGCGCAGATACGCAGTATTTT
TRBV4-1	few	TRBJ2-1	TRBD2	CASSQGGTSWNEQFF	TGCGCCAGCAGCCAAGGGGGGACTAGCTGGAATGAGCAGTTCTTC
TRBV30	.	TRBJ1-1	TRBD1	CARPPTGETEAFF	TGTGCCCGACCCCCCACAGGGGAGACTGAAGCTTTCTTT
TRBV6-5	few	TRBJ1-6	TRBD1	CASSYLGQGRSPLHF	TGTGCCAGCAGTTACCTCGGACAGGGGCGATCACCCCTCCACTTT
TRBV9	.	TRBJ1-2	TRBD1	CASSPQGGAWNYGYTF	TGTGCCAGCAGCCCCCAGGGGGGCGCCTGGAACTATGGCTACACCTTC
TRBV4-1	once	TRBJ1-2	TRBD1	CASSHPIRGTAQSAVDGYTF	TGCGCCAGCAGCCATCCCATTCGCGGGACAGCTCAATCGGCGGTTGATGGCTACACCTTC
TRBV11-2	.	TRBJ2-1	.	CASSSEGGAPYNEQFF	TGTGCCAGCAGCTCCGAGGGGGGGGCACCCTACAATGAGCAGTTCTTC
TRBV7-3	.	TRBJ2-1	TRBD2	CASSPTSGGAFPQFF	TGTGCCAGCAGCCCTACTAGCGGGGGGGCCTTTCCGCAGTTCTTC
TRBV6-5	.	TRBJ1-2	.	CASSYSMLAGGDGYTF	TGTGCCAGCAGTTACTCGATGCTTGCAGGAGGCGATGGCTACACCTTC
TRBV4-2	.	TRBJ1-1	.	CASSQDPTGITEAFF	TGTGCCAGCAGCCAAGATCCCACAGGCATCACTGAAGCTTTCTTT
TRBV27	.	TRBJ2-3	.	CASSLSPRPLGADTQYF	TGTGCCAGCAGTTTATCCCCCAGGCCCTTGGGTGCAGATACGCAGTATTTT
TRBV12-3/TRBV12-4	.	TRBJ1-1	TRBD1	CASSLIKGTGTFF	TGTGCCAGCAGTTTAATCAAGGGGACAGGTACTTTCTTT